This T cell receptor beta chain was captured by sequencing in a study of T cells after yellow fever vaccination. General observations from the study: After the booster, roughly 96% of CD4 and 75% to 90% of CD8 primary-response clones were re-detected. Shared CD4/CD8 clonotypes were a small share, likely from convergent recombination. The secondary T-cell response peaked on day 5, not day 15, but was weaker.

A word on this clonotype: What it binds is not known.

UMIs and a universal primer site were added when TCR cDNA was made by 5'RACE template switching. TCRdb re-called the 5' RACE reads with MiXCR, one entry per CDR3 protein. The repertoire includes a few hundred thousand distinct CDR3 sequences, around 17% of them detected once, and 17% sits in the top ten. CDR3 size: 15 residues. V was pared by 6 bases and J by 2 bases, with 11 bases between. Sequencing used PBMCs, obtained about 5 days after the first yellow fever vaccination. The TCR sequence derives from a man aged 18-30 years who received the YFV17D yellow fever vaccine. V and J are TRBV12-3 or TRBV12-4 and TRBJ2-6; D is possibly TRBD2 (6 bases). The chain's CDR3 is CASRDGGTGANVLTF. The CDR3 DNA sequence: TGTGCCAGCAGGGACGGGGGTACTGGGGCCAACGTCCTGACTTTC.